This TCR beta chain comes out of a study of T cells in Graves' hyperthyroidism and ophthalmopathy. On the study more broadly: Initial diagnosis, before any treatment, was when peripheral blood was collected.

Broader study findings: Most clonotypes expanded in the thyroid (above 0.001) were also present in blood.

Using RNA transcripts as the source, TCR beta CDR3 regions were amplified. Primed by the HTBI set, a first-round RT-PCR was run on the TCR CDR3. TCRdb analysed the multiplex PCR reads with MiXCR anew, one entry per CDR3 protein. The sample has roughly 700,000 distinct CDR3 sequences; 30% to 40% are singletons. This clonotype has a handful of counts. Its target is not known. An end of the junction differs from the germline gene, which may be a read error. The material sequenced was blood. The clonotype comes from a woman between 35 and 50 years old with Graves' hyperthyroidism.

The CDR3 spells CASSQVGSGASSYEQYF. The CDR3 region has the DNA TGCGCCAGCTCCCAAGTGGGGAGCGGGGCGAGCTCCTACGAGCAGTACTTC. The rearrangement uses TRBV7-9 and TRBJ2-7, with 7 nucleotides matching TRBD2. CDR1 and CDR2 (germline): SEHNR, FQNEAQ (reference sequence). This CDR3 has 17 amino acids.